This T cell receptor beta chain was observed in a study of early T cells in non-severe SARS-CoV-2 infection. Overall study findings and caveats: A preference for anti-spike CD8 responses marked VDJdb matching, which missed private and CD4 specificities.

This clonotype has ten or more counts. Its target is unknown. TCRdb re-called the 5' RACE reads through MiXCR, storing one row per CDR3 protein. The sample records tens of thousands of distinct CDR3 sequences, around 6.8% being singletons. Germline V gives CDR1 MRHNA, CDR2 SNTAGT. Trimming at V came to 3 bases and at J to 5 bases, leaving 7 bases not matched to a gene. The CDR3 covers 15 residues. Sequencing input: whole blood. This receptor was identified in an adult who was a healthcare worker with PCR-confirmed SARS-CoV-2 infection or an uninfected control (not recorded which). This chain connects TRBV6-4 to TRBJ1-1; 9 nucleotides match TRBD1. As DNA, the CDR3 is TGTGCCAGCAGTGAGTCGAGGGACAGGGTGACTGAAGCTTTCTTT. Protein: CASSESRDRVTEAFF.